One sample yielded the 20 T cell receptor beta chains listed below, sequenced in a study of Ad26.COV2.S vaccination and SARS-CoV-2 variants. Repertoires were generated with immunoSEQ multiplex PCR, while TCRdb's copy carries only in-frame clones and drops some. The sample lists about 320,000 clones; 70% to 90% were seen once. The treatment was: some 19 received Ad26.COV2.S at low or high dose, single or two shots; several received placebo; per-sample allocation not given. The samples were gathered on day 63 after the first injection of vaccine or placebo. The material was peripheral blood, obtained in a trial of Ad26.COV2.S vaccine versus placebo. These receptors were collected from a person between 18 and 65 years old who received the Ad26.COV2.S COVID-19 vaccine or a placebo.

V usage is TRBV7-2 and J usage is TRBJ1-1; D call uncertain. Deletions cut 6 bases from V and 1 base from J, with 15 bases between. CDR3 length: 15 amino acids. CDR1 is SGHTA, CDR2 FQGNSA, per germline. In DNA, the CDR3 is TGTGCCAGCAGTCTCACGCCCGGGTCGAACACTGAAGCTTTCTTT. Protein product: CASSLTPGSNTEAFF.

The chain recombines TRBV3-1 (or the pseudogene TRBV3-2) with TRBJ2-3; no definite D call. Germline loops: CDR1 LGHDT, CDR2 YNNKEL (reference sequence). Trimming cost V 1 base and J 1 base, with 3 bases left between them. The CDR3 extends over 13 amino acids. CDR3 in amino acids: CASSQGGTDTQYF. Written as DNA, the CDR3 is TGTGCCAGCAGCCAAGGGGGCACAGATACGCAGTATTTT.

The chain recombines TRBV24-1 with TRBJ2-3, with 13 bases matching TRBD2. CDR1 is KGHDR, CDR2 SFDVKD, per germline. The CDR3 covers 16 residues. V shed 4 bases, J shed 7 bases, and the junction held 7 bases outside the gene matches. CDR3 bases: TGTGCCACCAGTGACCAAGGGACTAGCGGGGATAATACGCAGTATTTT. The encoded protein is CATSDQGTSGDNTQYF.

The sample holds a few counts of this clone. The CDR3 DNA reads as TGTGCCAGCAGCGTACGGAGGGGGACAGCTAATGAAAAACTGTTTTTT. It codes for CASSVRRGTANEKLFF. The chain employs TRBV9 and TRBJ1-4; 7 bases align to TRBD1. Losses at the gene ends were 1 base for V and 3 bases for J; bases not matched to a gene: 6. This CDR3 is built from 16 residues. Germline assignment: CDR1 SGDLS and CDR2 YYNGEE.

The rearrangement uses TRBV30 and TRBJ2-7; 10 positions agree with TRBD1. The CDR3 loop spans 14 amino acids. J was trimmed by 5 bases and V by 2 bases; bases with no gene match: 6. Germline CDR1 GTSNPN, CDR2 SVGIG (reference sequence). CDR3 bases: TGTGCCTGGAGTACCGGGACAGGGGTCAACGAGCAGTACTTC. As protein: CAWSTGTGVNEQYF.

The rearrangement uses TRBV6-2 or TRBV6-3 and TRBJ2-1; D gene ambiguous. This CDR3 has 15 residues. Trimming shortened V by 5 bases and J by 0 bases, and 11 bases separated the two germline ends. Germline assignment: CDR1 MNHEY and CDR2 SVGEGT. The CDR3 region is CASSLGLPSYNEQFF. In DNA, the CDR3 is TGTGCCAGCAGTCTTGGGTTACCCTCCTACAATGAGCAGTTCTTC.

The CDR3 DNA reads as TGTGCCAGCAGACTGGGACAGGGGAGCTACGAGCAGTACTTC. Its translation: CASRLGQGSYEQYF. The chain is built from TRBV27 and TRBJ2-7; TRBD1 matches 10 bases. Germline lookup yields CDR1 MNHEY and CDR2 SMNVEV (reference sequence). The J segment lost 3 bases and the V segment lost 6 bases, leaving 5 bases of the junction unmatched. The CDR3 length is 14 residues.

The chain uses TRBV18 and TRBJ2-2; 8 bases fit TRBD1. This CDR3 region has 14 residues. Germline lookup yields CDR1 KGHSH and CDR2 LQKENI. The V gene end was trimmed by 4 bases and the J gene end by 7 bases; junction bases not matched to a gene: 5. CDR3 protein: CASSLGQGYGELFF. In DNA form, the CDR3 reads TGTGCCAGCTCACTCGGACAGGGATACGGGGAGCTGTTTTTT.

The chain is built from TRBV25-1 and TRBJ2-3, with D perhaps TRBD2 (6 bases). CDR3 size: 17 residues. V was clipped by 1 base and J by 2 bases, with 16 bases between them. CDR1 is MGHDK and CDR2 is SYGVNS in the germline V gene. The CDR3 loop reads CASSESSGGGNTDTQYF. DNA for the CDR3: TGTGCCAGCAGTGAATCCTCTGGAGGAGGGAACACAGATACGCAGTATTTT.

CDR3 in amino acids: CASSLDLKSEKLFF. The CDR3 coding sequence is TGTGCCAGCAGCTTAGATCTAAAGTCTGAAAAACTGTTTTTT. The chain employs TRBV11-2 and TRBJ1-4, with unresolved D. CDR1 is SGHAT, CDR2 FQNNGV, per germline. The CDR3 totals 14 residues. V was cut by 0 bases and J by 7 bases, with 9 bases left in between.

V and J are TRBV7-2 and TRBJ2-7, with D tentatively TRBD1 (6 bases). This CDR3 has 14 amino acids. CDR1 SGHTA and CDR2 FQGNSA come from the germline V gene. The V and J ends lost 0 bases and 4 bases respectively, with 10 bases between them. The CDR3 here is CASSLARTEYEQYF. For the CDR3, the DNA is TGTGCCAGCAGCTTAGCCCGGACAGAATACGAGCAGTACTTC.

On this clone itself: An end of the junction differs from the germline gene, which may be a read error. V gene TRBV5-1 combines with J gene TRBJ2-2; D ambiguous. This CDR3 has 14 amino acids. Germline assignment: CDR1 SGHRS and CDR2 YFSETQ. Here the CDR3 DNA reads TGCGCCAGCAGCAGGCTTTCGAATACCGGGGAGCTGTTTTTT. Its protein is CASSRLSNTGELFF.

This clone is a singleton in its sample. The CDR3 is CASSVGGQGQETQYF. CDR3 DNA: TGCGCCAGCAGCGTGGGTGGACAGGGCCAAGAGACCCAGTACTTC. The J gene is TRBJ2-5, the V gene TRBV5-1; 8 positions match TRBD1. The trim removed 4 bases at V and 1 base at J, leaving 6 bases unmatched. CDR1 SGHRS and CDR2 YFSETQ come from the germline V gene. The CDR3 is 15 residues long.

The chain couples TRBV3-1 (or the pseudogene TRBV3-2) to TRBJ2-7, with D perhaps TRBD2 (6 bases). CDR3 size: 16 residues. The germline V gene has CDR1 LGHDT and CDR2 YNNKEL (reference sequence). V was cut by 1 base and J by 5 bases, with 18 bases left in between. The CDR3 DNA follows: TGTGCCAGCAGCCAAGTATCGAATGGGGGGATAGACGAGCAGTACTTC. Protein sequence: CASSQVSNGGIDEQYF.

CDR3: CASSVGTGDTDTQYF. CDR3 DNA sequence: TGTGCCAGCAGCGTAGGGACAGGGGACACAGATACGCAGTATTTT. This rearrangement joins TRBV9 to TRBJ2-3; 9 bases map to TRBD1. Germline-derived CDR1 and CDR2 are SGDLS and YYNGEE. V lost 0 bases and J lost 2; bases outside the gene matches: 1. The CDR3 is 15 amino acids.

The CDR3 bases are TGTGCCAGCAGTGTAGATGGCACAGATACGCAGTATTTT. Amino acids: CASSVDGTDTQYF. The rearrangement links TRBV2 to TRBJ2-3, with D unresolved. Between the trimmed V and J ends, which lost 4 bases and 1 base, there was a span of 6 bases. Germline loops: CDR1 SNHLY, CDR2 FYNNEI. The CDR3 runs 13 residues.

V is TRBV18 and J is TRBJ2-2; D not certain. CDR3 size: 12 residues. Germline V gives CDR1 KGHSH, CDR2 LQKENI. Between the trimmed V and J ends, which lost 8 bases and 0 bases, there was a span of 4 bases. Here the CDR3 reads CASPANTGELFF. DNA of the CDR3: TGTGCCAGCCCCGCGAACACCGGGGAGCTGTTTTTT. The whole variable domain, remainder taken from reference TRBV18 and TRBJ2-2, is NAGVMQNPRHLVRRRGQEARLRCSPMKGHSHVYWYRQLPEEGLKFMVYLQKENIIDESGMPKERFSAEFPKEGPSILRIQQVVRGDSAAYFCASPANTGELFFGEGSRLTVL.

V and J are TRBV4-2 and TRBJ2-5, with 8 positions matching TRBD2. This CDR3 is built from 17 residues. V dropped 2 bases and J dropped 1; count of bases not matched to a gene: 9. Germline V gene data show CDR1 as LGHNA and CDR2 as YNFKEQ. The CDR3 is CASSQPTSGAFQETQYF. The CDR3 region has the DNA TGTGCCAGCAGCCAACCTACTAGCGGAGCTTTCCAAGAGACCCAGTACTTC.

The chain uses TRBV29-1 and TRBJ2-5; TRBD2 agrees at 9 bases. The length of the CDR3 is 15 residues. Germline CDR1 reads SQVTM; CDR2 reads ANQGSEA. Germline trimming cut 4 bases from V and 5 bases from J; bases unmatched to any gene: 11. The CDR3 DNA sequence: TGCAGCGTTGCTGAGCGGGGGGTGTACCGGGAGACCCAGTACTTC. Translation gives CSVAERGVYRETQYF.

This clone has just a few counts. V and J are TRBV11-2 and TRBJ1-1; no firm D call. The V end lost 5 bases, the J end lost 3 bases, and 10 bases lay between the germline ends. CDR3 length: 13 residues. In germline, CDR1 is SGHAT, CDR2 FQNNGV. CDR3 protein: CASSPRRDTEAFF. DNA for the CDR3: TGTGCCAGCAGCCCCCGGAGAGACACTGAAGCTTTCTTT.